This TCR beta chain came from a study of OX40 agonist ivuxolimab in advanced cancers. Study-wide results and limits: Averaged across samples, CD8+ T cells carried more expanded clones than CD4+ did. The CD4+ and CD8+ T cells in the blood had expanded clonally by week 6 at 0.1 to 3.0 mg/kg.

Germline lookup yields CDR1 SEHNR and CDR2 FQNEAQ (reference sequence). Trimming shortened V by 7 bases and J by 15 bases, and 19 bases separated the two germline ends. The CDR3 has 12 residues. Data came from immunoSEQ multiplex PCR; TCRdb stores just in-frame clones and leaves some out. Among about 51,000 clones, around nine tenths were seen once, and the ten largest hold 3% to 4%. In regard to this clone: Its antigen is as yet unknown.

The clonotype comes from an adult with an advanced solid tumor such as melanoma, head and neck, liver or kidney cancer. This specimen was CD4+ or CD8+ T cells sorted from blood, taken in a trial of the OX40 agonist ivuxolimab. The chain couples TRBV7-9 to TRBJ2-1; D assignment may be TRBD1 or TRBD2 (6 bases each). The CDR3 DNA reads as TGTGCCAGCATCAACCCAAGGGGGAGGTGGTTCTTC. Encoded protein: CASINPRGRWFF.